The 21 T cell receptor beta chains given below trace back to one sample, sequenced in a study of blood T cell repertoires in COVID-19. The protocol was immunoSEQ multiplex PCR, while the TCRdb copy is restricted to in-frame clones and leaves out a portion. This sample has 150,000 or so clones, with roughly 80% found just once. Sequencing used PBMCs or T cells enriched from blood (not recorded which). Every receptor here comes from a man between 50 and 59 years old who had recovered from COVID-19.

The rearrangement links TRBV10-3 to TRBJ1-6; 9 bases fit TRBD1. The V gene end was trimmed by 10 bases and the J gene end by 8 bases; junction bases not matched to a gene: 3. Germline V lookup: CDR1 ENHRY, CDR2 SYGVKD. This CDR3 has 12 residues. The CDR3 nucleotides read TGTGCCACCCGACAGGGGGATTCACCCCTCCACTTT. Translating it yields CATRQGDSPLHF.

This clone occurred once. J is TRBJ1-1 and V is TRBV27; TRBD1 aligns across 8 bases. The CDR3 covers 13 residues. Trimming took 8 bases from V and 0 from J; bases not matched to a gene: 2. Germline CDR1 and CDR2: MNHEY and SMNVEV (reference sequence). CDR3 protein: CASLDRVNTEAFF. CDR3 in DNA: TGTGCCAGCTTGGACAGGGTGAACACTGAAGCTTTCTTT.

The chain carries TRBV5-1 and TRBJ2-5; 15 bases fit TRBD2. The CDR3 has 18 amino acids. Germline V gene lookup returns CDR1 SGHRS and CDR2 YFSETQ. J lost 2 bases, V lost 6 bases, and 11 bases had no gene match. The CDR3 is CASTSGLAGGRVQETQYF. The CDR3 region has the DNA TGCGCCAGCACCTCGGGACTAGCGGGGGGAAGGGTGCAAGAGACCCAGTACTTC.

V gene TRBV5-1 combines with J gene TRBJ1-2; the match to TRBD1 covers 7 bases. The CDR3 sequence is 16 residues long. Germline loops: CDR1 SGHRS, CDR2 YFSETQ. V gave up 0 bases and J gave up 4 bases; unmatched junction bases: 9. For the CDR3, the DNA is TGCGCCAGCAGCTTGGATTCATCGGCAGGGGGCTATGGCTACACCTTC. This encodes CASSLDSSAGGYGYTF.

The chain joins TRBV6-6 to TRBJ1-2, with 7 bases fitting TRBD1. V lost 6 bases to trimming and J lost 3 bases; unmatched junction nucleotides: 10. Germline V gives CDR1 MNHNY, CDR2 SVGAGI (reference sequence). CDR3 size: 15 residues. CDR3 DNA: TGTGCCAGCAGGGGGACAGCCTCGGGAGACTATGGCTACACCTTC. Protein: CASRGTASGDYGYTF.

The V call is TRBV2, the J call TRBJ1-2, with 7 positions matching TRBD1. CDR1 is SNHLY and CDR2 is FYNNEI in the germline V gene. The V segment lost 7 bases and the J segment 8 bases; nucleotides outside the gene matches: 19. The CDR3 runs 16 residues. CDR3 DNA: TGTGCCAGCACCCCCCGGGACAGCTCCTTTGGAAGGGGCTACACCTTC. Translating it yields CASTPRDSSFGRGYTF.

V gene TRBV7-9 combines with J gene TRBJ1-4; 9 bases align to TRBD1. The CDR3 contains 15 residues. V lost 3 bases to trimming and J lost 7 bases; unmatched junction nucleotides: 6. CDR1 is SEHNR and CDR2 is FQNEAQ in the germline V gene (reference sequence). CDR3 nucleotide sequence: TGTGCCAGCAGCTTCCCCGGGACAGGGATTGAAAAACTGTTTTTT. This codes for CASSFPGTGIEKLFF.

This sequence joins TRBV5-1 and TRBJ2-5, with a possible D match to TRBD2 (6 bases). The CDR3 totals 14 residues. CDR1 and CDR2 from the germline V gene are SGHRS and YFSETQ. V shed 4 bases and J shed 5 bases, with 15 bases lying between them. In DNA form, the CDR3 reads TGCGCCAGCAGCCTGCAGGGCGGGATGGAGACCCAGTACTTC. Protein: CASSLQGGMETQYF. The variable domain in full, with the rest retrieved from reference TRBV5-1 and TRBJ2-5, is KAGVTQTPRYLIKTRGQQVTLSCSPISGHRSVSWYQQTPGQGLQFLFEYFSETQRNKGNFPGRFSGRQFSNSRSEMNVSTLELGDSALYLCASSLQGGMETQYFGPGTRLLVL.

This rearrangement joins TRBV3-1 (or the pseudogene TRBV3-2) to TRBJ2-7; no firm D call. CDR1 LGHDT and CDR2 YNNKEL come from the germline V gene (reference sequence). The CDR3 is 15 amino acids. With 4 bases removed from V and 3 bases from J, the gap between germline ends came to 16 bases. For the CDR3, the DNA is TGTGCCAGCAGCCCATTGGGCCTCCTACGCTACGAGCAGTACTTC. Its protein is CASSPLGLLRYEQYF.

The chain is built from TRBV29-1 and TRBJ1-1; D is uncertain. The CDR3 has 13 residues. Trimming took off 4 bases at V and 4 bases at J, with 13 bases between the two ends. Per germline, CDR1 SQVTM and CDR2 ANQGSEA. The DNA for the CDR3 is TGCAGCGTTGGATTGATGGAGAGCACTGAAGCTTTCTTT. It encodes CSVGLMESTEAFF. Based on the CDR3 plus reference TRBV29-1 and TRBJ1-1, the full variable domain is SAVISQKPSRDICQRGTSLTIQCQVDSQVTMMFWYRQQPGQSLTLIATANQGSEATYESGFVIDKFPISRPNLTFSTLTVSNMSPEDSSIYLCSVGLMESTEAFFGQGTRLTVV.

V is TRBV10-3 and J is TRBJ1-3; 7 bases are a match to TRBD1. Germline V gene data show CDR1 as ENHRY and CDR2 as SYGVKD. This CDR3 spans 15 amino acids. V lost 6 bases and J lost 8; bases outside the gene matches: 13. The chain's CDR3 is CAISLDTRQGHTIYF. CDR3 DNA sequence: TGTGCCATCAGCTTGGACACAAGACAGGGACACACCATATATTTT.

V gene TRBV7-9 combines with J gene TRBJ1-4; TRBD1 might be the D (6 bases). Trimming removed 10 bases from V and 8 bases from J, with 20 bases in between. Germline lookup yields CDR1 SEHNR and CDR2 FQNEAQ (reference sequence). The CDR3 extends over 14 amino acids. CDR3 in DNA: TGTGCCATTCCCGCGAAGGACAGCGCCGAAAAACTGTTTTTT. It encodes CAIPAKDSAEKLFF. The full variable domain, rest sourced from reference TRBV7-9 and TRBJ1-4, is DTGVSQNPRHKITKRGQNVTFRCDPISEHNRLYWYRQTLGQGPEFLTYFQNEAQLEKSRLLSDRFSAERPKGSFSTLEIQRTEQGDSAMYLCAIPAKDSAEKLFFGSGTQLSVL.

The chain is built from TRBV9 and TRBJ1-1, with 9 nucleotides matching TRBD1. Germline V gives CDR1 SGDLS, CDR2 YYNGEE. The CDR3 extends over 18 amino acids. The junction had 12 bases not matched to a gene; V was cut back by 3 bases and J by 0 bases. The CDR3 reads CASSAYPGQGSMNTEAFF. Written as DNA, the CDR3 is TGTGCCAGCAGCGCGTACCCCGGACAGGGGAGCATGAACACTGAAGCTTTCTTT.

The chain links TRBV6-6 to TRBJ2-7, with TRBD1 matching over 7 bases. Germline values: CDR1 MNHNY, CDR2 SVGAGI (reference sequence). Germline trimming cut 7 bases from V and 3 bases from J; bases unmatched to any gene: 9. CDR3 size: 14 residues. The CDR3 coding sequence is TGTGCCAGCACCCCAAGGACAGGTAGCTACGAGCAGTACTTC. Amino acid sequence: CASTPRTGSYEQYF.

The V gene is TRBV27, the J gene TRBJ2-1; TRBD2 agrees at 8 bases. Germline V CDR1 and CDR2: MNHEY, SMNVEV (reference sequence). J was trimmed by 2 bases and V by 6 bases; bases with no gene match: 9. CDR3 length: 16 amino acids. The CDR3 is CASSKTSGRTYNEQFF. CDR3 DNA sequence: TGTGCCAGCAGCAAAACTAGCGGTCGAACCTACAATGAGCAGTTCTTC.

The chain joins TRBV5-6 to TRBJ1-2, with 7 bases lining up with TRBD1. J gave up 3 bases and V 4 bases, and 9 bases lay outside the gene matches. The CDR3 is 15 amino acids. Looked up from germline, CDR1 is SGHDT and CDR2 is YYEEEE. This CDR3 reads CASSPGDRADYGYTF. CDR3 in DNA: TGTGCCAGCAGCCCGGGAGACAGGGCGGACTATGGCTACACCTTC.

The rearrangement joins TRBV11-3 to TRBJ2-1; a possible D gene is TRBD1 (8 bases). CDR1 is SGHNT and CDR2 is YENEEA in the germline V gene. V lost 3 bases, J lost 1 base, and 19 bases lay in between. The CDR3 has 18 amino acids. In DNA form, the CDR3 reads TGTGCCAGCAGCTTGGAACAGGGGGGGTCCGGGTCCTACAATGAGCAGTTCTTC. Its translation: CASSLEQGGSGSYNEQFF. Supplemented by reference TRBV11-3 and TRBJ2-1, the full variable domain reads EAGVVQSPRYKIIEKKQPVAFWCNPISGHNTLYWYLQNLGQGPELLIRYENEEAVDDSQLPKDRFSAERLKGVDSTLKIQPAELGDSAVYLCASSLEQGGSGSYNEQFFGPGTRLTVL.

The chain links TRBV19 to TRBJ2-1; TRBD2 aligns across 9 bases. J gave up 6 bases and V 7 bases, and 7 bases lay outside the gene matches. The CDR3 length is 14 residues. Germline values: CDR1 LNHDA, CDR2 SQIVND (reference sequence). The CDR3 region has the DNA TGTGCCAGTACTACAGCGGGAGGATTCAATGAGCAGTTCTTC. Translated: CASTTAGGFNEQFF.

This sequence joins TRBV6-6 and TRBJ1-3; D remains ambiguous. This CDR3 is built from 14 residues. Between the trimmed V and J ends, which lost 6 bases and 8 bases, there was a span of 17 bases. Germline CDR1 reads MNHNY; CDR2 reads SVGAGI (reference sequence). DNA of the CDR3: TGTGCCAGCAGCCCCTCAAATCTTCAGGACACCATATATTTT. It codes for CASSPSNLQDTIYF.

A remark on this clone: The junction departs from the called germline gene at one end, perhaps through a read error. The genes are TRBV29-1 and TRBJ1-1; 7 bases agree with TRBD1. This CDR3 spans 13 amino acids. The germline CDR1 and CDR2 sequences are SQVTM and ANQGSEA. CDR3 sequence (DNA): TGCAGCGTTCAAGACAGGGAGGCCACTGAAGCTTTCTTT. As protein: CSVQDREATEAFF.

The chain joins TRBV11-2 to TRBJ1-2; D may be TRBD1 (6 bases). The CDR3 length is 13 residues. The V gene lost 5 bases and the J gene lost 7 bases, with 14 bases spanning the gap. The germline gives CDR1 SGHAT, CDR2 FQNNGV. DNA for the CDR3: TGTGCCAGCAGCCTACAGGGTCCACTTGGCTACACCTTC. Its translation: CASSLQGPLGYTF.